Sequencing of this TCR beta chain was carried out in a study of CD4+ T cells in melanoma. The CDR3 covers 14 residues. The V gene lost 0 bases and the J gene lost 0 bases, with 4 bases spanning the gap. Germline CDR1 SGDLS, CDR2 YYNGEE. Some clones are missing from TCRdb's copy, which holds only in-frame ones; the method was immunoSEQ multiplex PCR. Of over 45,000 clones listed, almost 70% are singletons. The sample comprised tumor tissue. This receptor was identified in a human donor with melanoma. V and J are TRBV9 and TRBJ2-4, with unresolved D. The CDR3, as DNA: TGTGCCAGCAGCGTAGGGTTAGCCAAAAACATTCAGTACTTC. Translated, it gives CASSVGLAKNIQYF. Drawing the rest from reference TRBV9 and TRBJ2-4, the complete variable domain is DSGVTQTPKHLITATGQRVTLRCSPRSGDLSVYWYQQSLDQGLQFLIQYYNGEERAKGNILERFSAQQFPDLHSELNLSSLELGDSALYFCASSVGLAKNIQYFGAGTRLSVL.